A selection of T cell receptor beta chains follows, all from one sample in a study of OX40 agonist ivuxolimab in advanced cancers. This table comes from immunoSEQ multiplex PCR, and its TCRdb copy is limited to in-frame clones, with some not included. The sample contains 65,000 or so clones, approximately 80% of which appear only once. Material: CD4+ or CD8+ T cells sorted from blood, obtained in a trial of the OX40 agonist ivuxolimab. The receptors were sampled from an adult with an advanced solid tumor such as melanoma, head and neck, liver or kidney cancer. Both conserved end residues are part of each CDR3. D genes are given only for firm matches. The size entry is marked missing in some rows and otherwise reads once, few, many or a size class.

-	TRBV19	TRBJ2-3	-	TGTGCCAGTACCAGCACAGGGTTCGCAGATACGCAGTATTTT	CASTSTGFADTQYF
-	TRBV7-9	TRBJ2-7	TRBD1	TGTGCCAGCAGCTCCGGGACAGGGGCACCCTACGAGCAGTACTTC	CASSSGTGAPYEQYF
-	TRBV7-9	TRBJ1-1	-	TGTGCCAGCAGTCTGAGGTCGAACACTGAAGCTTTCTTT	CASSLRSNTEAFF
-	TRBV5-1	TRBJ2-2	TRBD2	TGCGCCAGCAGGGCGGGACTAACCTTGAACACCGGGGAGCTGTTTTTT	CASRAGLTLNTGELFF
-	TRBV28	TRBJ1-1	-	TGTGCCAGCAGTTTATGGGGGGCAGACACTGAAGCTTTCTTT	CASSLWGADTEAFF
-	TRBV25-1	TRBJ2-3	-	TGTGCCAGCACGAAAAGAGGGAAAAGCACAGATACGCAGTATTTT	CASTKRGKSTDTQYF
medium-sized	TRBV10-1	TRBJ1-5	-	TGCGCCAGTTGGACGGGGGAAGGGCCCCAGCATTTT	CASWTGEGPQHF
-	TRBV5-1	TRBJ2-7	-	TGCGCCAGCAGCCCCCGTGGGGATAGCAGATCCTACGAGCAGTACTTC	CASSPRGDSRSYEQYF
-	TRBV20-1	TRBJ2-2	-	TGCAGTGCACAGGGTTACGGGGAGCTGTTTTTT	CSAQGYGELFF
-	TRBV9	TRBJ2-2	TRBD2	TGTGCCAGCAGCGGATACCCTCTAGCGGGAGGGATAGTAGGGGAGCTGTTTTTT	CASSGYPLAGGIVGELFF
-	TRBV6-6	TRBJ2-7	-	TGTGCCAGCAGTTACCCTACGGCGATGCCTCTCGAGCAGTACTTC	CASSYPTAMPLEQYF
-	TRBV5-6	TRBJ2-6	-	TGTGCCAGCAGCTTTGCTGGGGCCAACGTCCTGACTTTC	CASSFAGANVLTF
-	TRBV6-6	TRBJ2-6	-	TGTGCCAGCAGAATCGGGACGGGCTCTGGGGCCAACGTCCTGACTTTC	CASRIGTGSGANVLTF
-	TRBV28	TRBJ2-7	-	TGTGCCAGCAGTTCCCGGTCCTTCCCTTACGAGCAGTACTTC	CASSSRSFPYEQYF
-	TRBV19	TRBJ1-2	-	TGTGCCAGTAGCTCGGCCGGGCCCCCAGAGGACTATGGCTACACCTTC	CASSSAGPPEDYGYTF
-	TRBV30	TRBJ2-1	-	TGTGCCTGGAGCACAGGGTCGCACAATGAGCAGTTCTTC	CAWSTGSHNEQFF
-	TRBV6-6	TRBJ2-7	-	TGTGCCAGCAGTTACGGCGAGTCGGGGGAGCAGTACTTC	CASSYGESGEQYF
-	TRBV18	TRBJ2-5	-	TGTGCCAGCTTCCCGGGACTCTTCCAAGAGACCCAGTACTTC	CASFPGLFQETQYF
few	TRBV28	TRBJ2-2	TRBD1	TGTGCCAGCAGTTCCGCGGACAGGGCCGGCGGGGAGCTGTTTTTT	CASSSADRAGGELFF
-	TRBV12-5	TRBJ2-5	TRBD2	TGTGCTAGTGGTACCTTTCTAGCGGGCGAGACCCAGTACTTC	CASGTFLAGETQYF
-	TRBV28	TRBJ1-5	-	TGTGCCAGCACGCGAGAACCCCCGCTTGGCAATCAGCCCCAGCATTTT	CASTREPPLGNQPQHF
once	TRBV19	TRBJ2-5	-	TGTGCCAGTAGTATGGCGGGGCCCAAGACCCAGTACTTC	CASSMAGPKTQYF
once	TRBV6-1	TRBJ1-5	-	TGTGCCAGCAGGGGGGCTTCCAATCAGCCCCAGCATTTT	CASRGASNQPQHF
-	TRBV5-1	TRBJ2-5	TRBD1	TGCGCCAGCAGCCCGCCTAGGACAGGAAAAGAGACCCAGTACTTC	CASSPPRTGKETQYF
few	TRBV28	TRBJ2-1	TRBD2	TGTGCCAGCAGTTTTGGGCTAGCGGGCTCTAATGAGCAGTTCTTC	CASSFGLAGSNEQFF
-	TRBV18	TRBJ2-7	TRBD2	TGTGCCAGCTCACCCTTTCGACTAGCGGGAAGATACGAGCAGTACTTC	CASSPFRLAGRYEQYF
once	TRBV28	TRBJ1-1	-	TGTGCCAGCAGTTTATTCAGGGAAACTGAAGCTTTCTTT	CASSLFRETEAFF
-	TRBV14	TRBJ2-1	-	TGTGCCAGCAGCCAACTCCCTCGCTCCTACAATGAGCAGTTCTTC	CASSQLPRSYNEQFF
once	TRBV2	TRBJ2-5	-	TGTGCCAGCAGTGAACCCCCTATCCAGTACTTC	CASSEPPIQYF
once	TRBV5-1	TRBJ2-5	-	TGCGCCAGCAGCTTACAGGACCAAGAGACCCAGTACTTC	CASSLQDQETQYF
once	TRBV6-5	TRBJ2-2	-	TGTGCCAGCAGTTACCGGCTACGTGGCACCGGGGAGCTGTTTTTT	CASSYRLRGTGELFF
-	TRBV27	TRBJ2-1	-	TGTGCCAGCAGCGCCGCGGGGGCCCGGGCATGGGAGCAGTTCTTC	CASSAAGARAWEQFF
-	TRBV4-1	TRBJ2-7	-	TGCGCCAGCAGCCAAACCCCTGGAAACTCTCCCATACAAGTCGACGAGCAGTACTTC	CASSQTPGNSPIQVDEQYF
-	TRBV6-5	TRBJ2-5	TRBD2	TGTGCCAGCAGTTCTGTCTCTAGCGGCCAAGAGACCCAGTACTTC	CASSSVSSGQETQYF
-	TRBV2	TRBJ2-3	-	TGTGCCAGCAGTGTATTCCAAATAGACACAGATACGCAGTATTTT	CASSVFQIDTDTQYF
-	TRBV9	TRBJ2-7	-	TGTGCCAGCAGCCCCCAGGGGGGAGGGTACGAGCAGTACTTC	CASSPQGGGYEQYF
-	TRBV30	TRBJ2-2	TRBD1	TGTGCCTGGAGCAAACTGGACAGGGAGGTCGGGGAGCTGTTTTTT	CAWSKLDREVGELFF
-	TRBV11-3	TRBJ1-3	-	TGTGCCAGCAGCTTAGGGCCGTACTCTGGAAACACCATATATTTT	CASSLGPYSGNTIYF
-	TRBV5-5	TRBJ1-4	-	TGTGCCAGCAGCCCACAACTCGGTGGCGGACTTAATGAAAAACTGTTTTTT	CASSPQLGGGLNEKLFF
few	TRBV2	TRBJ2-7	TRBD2	TGTGCCAGCAGGGATCTAGCGGCCGGATCCTACGAGCAGTACTTC	CASRDLAAGSYEQYF
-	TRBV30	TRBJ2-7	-	TGTGCCTGGAGTGTACCGGGACTCGGGTCCTACGAGCAGTACTTC	CAWSVPGLGSYEQYF
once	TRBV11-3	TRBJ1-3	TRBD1	TGTGCCAGCAGCCTGACAGGGGAGTGGAACACCATATATTTT	CASSLTGEWNTIYF
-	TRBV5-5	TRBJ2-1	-	TGTGCCAGCAGCTTGTGGACTGGAGCCTACAATGAGCAGTTCTTC	CASSLWTGAYNEQFF
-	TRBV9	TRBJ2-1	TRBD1	TGTGCCAGCAGCCACCACCTGGACAGGGCCAATGAGCAGTTCTTC	CASSHHLDRANEQFF
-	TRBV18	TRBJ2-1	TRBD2	TGTGCCAGCACCCGGGGGGGGGAAGCCAATGAGCAGTTCTTC	CASTRGGEANEQFF
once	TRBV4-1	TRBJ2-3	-	TGCGCCAGCAGCCAAGATTCGGACATCGTCGGTACGCAGTATTTT	CASSQDSDIVGTQYF
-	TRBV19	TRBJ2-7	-	TGTGCCAGTAGTATAGGACCAAACTCCTACGAGCAGTACTTC	CASSIGPNSYEQYF
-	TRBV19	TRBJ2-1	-	TGTGCCAGTATCCCTTCCGGCGGGGTTAGAGAATATTCCTACAATGAGCAGTTCTTC	CASIPSGGVREYSYNEQFF
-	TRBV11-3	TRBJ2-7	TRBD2	TGTGCCAGCAGCTTAATAGCGGGGAACGAGCAGTACTTC	CASSLIAGNEQYF
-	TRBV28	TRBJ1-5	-	TGTGCCAGCAACTACCCCAGGGCCAGCAATCAGCCCCAGCATTTT	CASNYPRASNQPQHF
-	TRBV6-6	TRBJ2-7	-	TGTGCCAGCAGTTACAGGTTCTACGAGCAGTACTTC	CASSYRFYEQYF
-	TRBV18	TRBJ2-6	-	TGTGCCAGCTCACCTCGCAGGGCTGGGGCCAACGTCCTGACTTTC	CASSPRRAGANVLTF
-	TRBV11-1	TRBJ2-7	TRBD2	TGTGCCAGCAGCTTTACAGGACTAGCGGCTTACGAGCAGTACTTC	CASSFTGLAAYEQYF
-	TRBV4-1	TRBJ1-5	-	TGCGCCAGCAGCCAAGCAAGCAATCAGCCCCAGCATTTT	CASSQASNQPQHF
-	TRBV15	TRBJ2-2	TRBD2	TGTGCCACCAGCAGTCCGCTAGCGGGATTTTCCGGGGAGCTGTTTTTT	CATSSPLAGFSGELFF
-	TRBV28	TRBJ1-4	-	TGTGCCAGCAGTTTTGGGGGCGGGAATGAAAAACTGTTTTTT	CASSFGGGNEKLFF
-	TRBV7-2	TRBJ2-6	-	TGTGCCAGCAGCTTAATTTCCGGGCACTCTGGGGCCAACGTCCTGACTTTC	CASSLISGHSGANVLTF